The 20 T cell receptor beta chains given below trace back to one sample, sequenced in a study of T-cell memory formation after mild COVID-19. TCRdb analysed the 5' RACE reads with MiXCR anew, one entry per CDR3 protein. The data show approximately 350,000 distinct CDR3 sequences, 13% seen once. Sequencing was carried out using PBMCs or a T cell subset sorted from them (not recorded which). These receptors all come from a man aged 18 to 29 who had mild COVID-19 (a few samples of this study predate the infection). Cell type and time point are not known.

This clonotype has a count of ten or more. The rearrangement links TRBV6-5 to TRBJ1-1; D possibly corresponds to TRBD1 (5 bases). Germline CDR1 MNHEY, CDR2 SVGAGI. The CDR3 spans 12 residues. Trimming cost V 6 bases and J 8 bases, with 13 bases left between them. This chain's CDR3 is CASRSTGTEAFF. The CDR3, as DNA: TGTGCCAGCAGGTCAACCGGGACCGAAGCTTTCTTT.

V gene TRBV2 combines with J gene TRBJ1-3; D is unresolved. The CDR3 sequence is 13 residues long. The V end was cut by 7 bases, the J end by 4 bases, with 11 bases between. The germline V gene has CDR1 SNHLY and CDR2 FYNNEI. The CDR3 sequence is CASIQRGGNTIYF. In nucleotides, the CDR3 is TGTGCCAGCATACAGAGAGGCGGAAACACCATATATTTT.

In this sample, this clonotype turned up a few times. The J gene is TRBJ1-2, the V gene TRBV25-1; D gene ambiguous. The germline V gene has CDR1 MGHDK and CDR2 SYGVNS. With 4 bases removed from V and 2 bases from J, the gap between germline ends came to 8 bases. The length of the CDR3 is 13 residues. CDR3 coding DNA: TGTGCCAGCAGTGTAAAGGGCAACTATGGCTACACCTTC. It yields the protein CASSVKGNYGYTF.

The table lists this clonotype with many counts. The CDR3: CASSLRGSIGETQYF. The CDR3 nucleotides read TGTGCCAGCAGCTTACGCGGTAGCATCGGAGAGACCCAGTACTTC. J is TRBJ2-5 and V is TRBV7-9; no firm D call. From germline, CDR1 is SEHNR and CDR2 FQNEAQ (reference sequence). V was cut by 2 bases and J by 4 bases, with 14 bases left in between. The CDR3 consists of 15 residues.

This clonotype was counted between two and nine times. The rearrangement uses TRBV29-1 and TRBJ2-2, with TRBD2 identical over 10 bases. The CDR3 contains 14 residues. The J segment lost 7 bases and the V segment lost 6 bases, leaving 8 bases of the junction unmatched. Per germline, CDR1 SQVTM and CDR2 ANQGSEA. The chain's CDR3 is CSVKSGRANGELFF. CDR3 nucleotides: TGCAGCGTCAAAAGCGGGAGGGCCAACGGGGAGCTGTTTTTT.

The chain carries TRBV5-1 and TRBJ2-2, with D perhaps TRBD1 (5 bases). Germline V gene data show CDR1 as SGHRS and CDR2 as YFSETQ. Trimming took off 0 bases at V and 6 bases at J, with 12 bases between the two ends. The CDR3 is 15 residues long. The CDR3 DNA follows: TGCGCCAGCAGCTTGGCCGCAGGGAAGGCCGGGGAGCTGTTTTTT. It specifies CASSLAAGKAGELFF.

The sample holds a few counts of this clonotype. The J gene is TRBJ2-5, the V gene TRBV9; TRBD2 matches 12 bases. The V and J ends lost 1 base and 5 bases, in that order; junction bases with no gene match: 6. The CDR3 covers 16 residues. Germline V lookup: CDR1 SGDLS, CDR2 YYNGEE. The CDR3: CASSVHTGTSGETQYF. Written as DNA, the CDR3 is TGTGCCAGCAGCGTACACACTGGGACTAGCGGGGAGACCCAGTACTTC.

This clonotype was counted a few times. This chain joins TRBV12-5 and TRBJ2-1, with D possibly being TRBD1 or TRBD2 (5 bases each). Trimming took 11 bases from V and 4 from J, leaving 15 bases between them. This CDR3 contains 13 residues. CDR1 LGHNT and CDR2 FRNRAP come from the germline V gene. CDR3 nucleotide sequence: TGTGCTTGCCGACTGGGGGAGTACAATGAGCAGTTCTTC. It codes for CACRLGEYNEQFF.

This chain uses TRBV7-6 with TRBJ1-1; D possibly corresponds to TRBD1 (6 bases). The CDR3 spans 15 residues. CDR1 is SGHVS, CDR2 FNYEAQ, per germline. V shed 4 bases and J shed 2 bases, with 14 bases lying between them. The CDR3: CASSSIQGLNTEAFF. The CDR3 DNA sequence: TGTGCCAGCAGCTCGATACAGGGTTTAAACACTGAAGCTTTCTTT.

This clonotype appeared a few times. The gene calls are TRBV5-5 and TRBJ2-3; TRBD2 might be the D (6 bases). Germline-derived CDR1 and CDR2 are SGHKS and YYEKEE (reference sequence). The CDR3 length is 16 residues. Between the trimmed V and J ends, which lost 4 bases and 2 bases, there was a span of 17 bases. The DNA for the CDR3 is TGTGCCAGCAGCCCCCTGACGGGAGCCCCCACAGATACGCAGTATTTT. It yields the protein CASSPLTGAPTDTQYF.

The chain recombines TRBV5-1 with TRBJ2-7, with D possibly TRBD2 on 5 matching bases. CDR3 size: 14 residues. Germline V gives CDR1 SGHRS, CDR2 YFSETQ. Trimming pared 0 bases from V and 2 bases from J, leaving 9 bases between. Here the CDR3 reads CASSLDDGTYEQYF. DNA of the CDR3: TGCGCCAGCAGCTTGGACGACGGGACCTACGAGCAGTACTTC.

At least ten counts were recorded for this clonotype. The chain is built from TRBV28 and TRBJ2-2, with D hard to call. V was pared by 8 bases and J by 8 bases, with 0 bases between. Germline assignment: CDR1 MDHEN and CDR2 SYDVKM. The CDR3 totals 8 residues. In DNA form, the CDR3 reads TGTGCCAGCGGGGAGCTGTTTTTT. It yields the protein CASGELFF.

The chain carries TRBV12-3 or TRBV12-4 and TRBJ1-2; D possibly corresponds to TRBD1 (5 bases). The CDR3 consists of 14 residues. Trimming removed 3 bases from V and 6 bases from J, with 14 bases in between. CDR3 protein: CASSLMQGGNGYTF. Written as DNA, the CDR3 is TGTGCCAGCAGTTTGATGCAGGGAGGGAATGGCTACACCTTC.

This clonotype was observed a handful of times. The chain uses TRBV6-2 or TRBV6-3 and TRBJ2-7; D is perhaps TRBD1 (6 bases). The V and J ends lost 5 bases and 2 bases respectively, with 7 bases between them. Per germline, CDR1 MNHEY and CDR2 SVGEGT. The CDR3 runs to 12 residues. In DNA form, the CDR3 reads TGTGCCAGCAGTAAGGGGGCCTACGAGCAGTACTTC. The encoded protein is CASSKGAYEQYF.

This clonotype was recorded a few times. The chain couples TRBV6-2 or TRBV6-3 to TRBJ2-5; D unresolved. Per the germline V gene, CDR1 is MNHEY and CDR2 is SVGEGT. Deletions cut 0 bases from V and 2 bases from J, with 7 bases between. This CDR3 has 14 amino acids. The CDR3 spells CASSYSLGQETQYF. CDR3 nucleotide sequence: TGTGCCAGCAGTTACTCGCTAGGTCAAGAGACCCAGTACTTC.

This clonotype was observed at least ten times. V usage is TRBV25-1 and J usage is TRBJ2-2, with 7 bases aligning to TRBD2. CDR1 is MGHDK and CDR2 is SYGVNS in the germline V gene. The J segment lost 6 bases and the V segment lost 3 bases, leaving 4 bases of the junction unmatched. The CDR3 length is 14 residues. CDR3 amino acids: CASSEAGEAGELFF. CDR3 in DNA: TGTGCCAGCAGTGAGGCGGGGGAGGCCGGGGAGCTGTTTTTT.

This clonotype was detected a few times. This chain uses TRBV4-1 with TRBJ2-5; the D gene is possibly TRBD2 (5 bases). The V and J ends lost 0 bases and 4 bases respectively, with 12 bases between them. This CDR3 is 15 amino acids long. CDR1 is MGHRA, CDR2 YSYEKL, per germline. The CDR3 sequence is CASSQDSRGIETQYF. DNA of the CDR3: TGCGCCAGCAGCCAAGATTCCCGGGGTATAGAGACCCAGTACTTC.

V and J are TRBV7-9 and TRBJ2-1, with D hard to call. Trimming stripped 7 bases from V and 0 bases from J, with 16 bases between. CDR1 SEHNR and CDR2 FQNEAQ come from the germline V gene (reference sequence). CDR3 length: 16 residues. CDR3 protein: CASTPYGVASYNEQFF. The CDR3 bases are TGTGCCAGCACCCCTTATGGGGTCGCCTCCTACAATGAGCAGTTCTTC.

The chain joins TRBV5-5 to TRBJ2-7; D is possibly TRBD1 or TRBD2 (5 bases each). The germline CDR1 and CDR2 sequences are SGHKS and YYEKEE (reference sequence). V lost 4 bases, J lost 7 bases, and 21 bases lay in between. The CDR3 is made up of 15 amino acids. As DNA, the CDR3 is TGTGCCAGCAGCGGAAATGGGGACGTGAAGCGGGAGCAGTACTTC. Translation: CASSGNGDVKREQYF.

This clonotype occurred many times. The chain combines TRBV10-3 with TRBJ2-3; D possibly corresponds to TRBD2 (5 bases). The V and J ends lost 4 bases and 5 bases respectively, with 16 bases between them. The germline CDR1 and CDR2 sequences are ENHRY and SYGVKD. This CDR3 region has 15 residues. CDR3 sequence (DNA): TGTGCCATCAGTGTAGCGCCGGGCTCGGAAGATACGCAGTATTTT. Residues: CAISVAPGSEDTQYF.